The 14 T cell receptor beta chains below were found in one sample sequenced in a study of blood T cell repertoires in COVID-19. The data were produced by immunoSEQ multiplex PCR, yet TCRdb's version contains in-frame clones alone and is incomplete. The sample carries roughly 220,000 clones, almost 85% recorded once. The sample consisted of PBMCs or T cells enriched from blood (not recorded which). The receptors originated from a man aged 40-49 years who had recovered from COVID-19.

The chain combines TRBV7-2 with TRBJ1-3; 10 positions agree with TRBD1. V lost 5 bases, J lost 3 bases, and 7 bases stayed unmatched. The CDR3 totals 16 residues. Germline assignment: CDR1 SGHTA and CDR2 FQGNSA. The CDR3 nucleotides read TGTGCCAGCAGCCCTAGACAGGGGGCTGGTGGAAACACCATATATTTT. Protein product: CASSPRQGAGGNTIYF.

The V gene is TRBV7-9, the J gene TRBJ1-4; D gene uncertain. V shed 5 bases and J shed 3 bases, with 13 bases lying between them. Germline CDR1 SEHNR, CDR2 FQNEAQ (reference sequence). The CDR3 is 15 residues long. CDR3 amino acids: CASSPPVVANEKLFF. CDR3 sequence (DNA): TGTGCCAGCAGCCCACCGGTGGTGGCTAATGAAAAACTGTTTTTT.

To note about this clone: Because the CDR3 is missing its conserved closing phenylalanine or tryptophan, this is likely a read error. Because the CDR3's place on the DNA is in doubt, the DNA is left out and the CDR3 is given as listed by TCRdb. The chain joins TRBV2 to TRBJ1-2; the table's D call of TRBD1 was not tested on the DNA. Inclusive of both ends, the CDR3 amounts to 14 amino acids. The V gene's germline CDR1 is SNHLY and CDR2 FYNNEI. CDR3 in amino acids: CASISNSRTGAPVG.

This clone has just one count. The chain uses TRBV7-2 and TRBJ1-1; D unclear. CDR3 length: 14 amino acids. CDR1 and CDR2 (germline): SGHTA, FQGNSA. The V and J ends lost 3 bases and 7 bases respectively, with 15 bases between them. CDR3 coding DNA: TGTGCCAGCAGCTTCCTGAGAAACTCCGGTGAAGCTTTCTTT. This encodes CASSFLRNSGEAFF.

The rearrangement joins TRBV7-9 to TRBJ2-3, with D possibly matching TRBD2 (6 bases). CDR1 is SEHNR, CDR2 FQNEAQ, per germline (reference sequence). Trimming pared 4 bases from V and 6 bases from J, leaving 26 bases between. There are 18 residues in the CDR3. CDR3 nucleotides: TGTGCCAGCAGCTCAAACGGGGCGGGGCAGGGAGAGAGTGATACGCAGTATTTT. The encoded protein is CASSSNGAGQGESDTQYF.

This chain uses TRBV5-4 with TRBJ2-5; 8 bases are shared with TRBD2. CDR3 length: 15 amino acids. Germline values: CDR1 SGHNT, CDR2 YYREEE (reference sequence). Germline trimming cut 3 bases from V and 5 bases from J; bases unmatched to any gene: 9. CDR3 nucleotides: TGTGCCAGCAGCTGGGACGGGGGGGCCCGGGAGACCCAGTACTTC. Encoded protein: CASSWDGGARETQYF. The entire variable domain, with the rest obtained from reference TRBV5-4 and TRBJ2-5, is as follows: ETGVTQSPTHLIKTRGQQVTLRCSSQSGHNTVSWYQQALGQGPQFIFQYYREEENGRGNFPPRFSGLQFPNYSSELNVNALELDDSALYLCASSWDGGARETQYFGPGTRLLVL.

In regard to this clone: At one boundary the junction diverges from the germline segment, which might be a read error. The J gene is TRBJ1-3, the V gene TRBV12-3 or TRBV12-4, with a tentative D call TRBD1 (6 bases). The CDR3 is 10 amino acids. The CDR3 loop reads CASSRRTVKF. The CDR3 region has the DNA TGTGCCAGCAGCCGACGGACAGTTAAGTTT.

The V and J genes are TRBV3-1 (or the pseudogene TRBV3-2) and TRBJ1-1, with D unclear. V shed 0 bases and J shed 1 base, with 15 bases lying between them. CDR3 length: 17 amino acids. Germline assignment: CDR1 LGHDT and CDR2 YNNKEL (reference sequence). The CDR3 DNA is TGTGCCAGCAGCCAAGATTTGCCGGGAACCCAGAACACTGAAGCTTTCTTT. Encoded protein: CASSQDLPGTQNTEAFF.

V and J are TRBV3-1 (or the pseudogene TRBV3-2) and TRBJ1-1; TRBD1 might be the D (6 bases). Germline V gene data show CDR1 as LGHDT and CDR2 as YNNKEL (reference sequence). V was pared by 2 bases and J by 7 bases, with 8 bases between. This CDR3 is built from 12 residues. The CDR3 loop reads CASSQRTDEAFF. The CDR3 coding sequence is TGTGCCAGCAGCCAAAGGACAGATGAAGCTTTCTTT.

The chain couples TRBV9 to TRBJ1-6; D unresolved. The CDR3 totals 14 residues. V lost 4 bases to trimming and J lost 10 bases, with 15 bases between them. The germline CDR1 and CDR2 sequences are SGDLS and YYNGEE. This chain's CDR3 is CASSTRERGSPLHF. CDR3 DNA sequence: TGTGCCAGCAGCACCCGGGAACGCGGGTCACCCCTCCACTTT.

The chain uses TRBV10-3 and TRBJ2-7, with TRBD1 identical over 7 bases. Germline values: CDR1 ENHRY, CDR2 SYGVKD. The CDR3 has 12 amino acids. J lost 5 bases, V lost 6 bases, and 4 bases had no gene match. CDR3 in amino acids: CAIRPQGDEQYF. The DNA for the CDR3 is TGTGCCATCAGACCCCAGGGGGACGAGCAGTACTTC.

This clone was observed once. The CDR3 here is CASSLGVLGTQYF. CDR3 in DNA: TGCGCCAGCAGCTTAGGGGTCCTCGGGACCCAGTACTTC. The chain uses TRBV5-1 and TRBJ2-5, with D possibly matching TRBD1 (5 bases). The CDR3 consists of 13 residues. V lost 2 bases to trimming and J lost 7 bases, with 12 bases between them. Germline CDR1 is SGHRS and CDR2 is YFSETQ. Complete variable domain (other parts from reference TRBV5-1 and TRBJ2-5): KAGVTQTPRYLIKTRGQQVTLSCSPISGHRSVSWYQQTPGQGLQFLFEYFSETQRNKGNFPGRFSGRQFSNSRSEMNVSTLELGDSALYLCASSLGVLGTQYFGPGTRLLVL.

The rearrangement uses TRBV24-1 and TRBJ2-5; D possibly corresponds to TRBD2 (7 bases). Germline CDR1 and CDR2: KGHDR and SFDVKD. There are 16 residues in the CDR3. V gave up 3 bases and J gave up 4 bases, with 17 bases separating them. CDR3 in amino acids: CATSDEKGGAGETQYF. CDR3 DNA: TGTGCCACCAGTGATGAAAAAGGGGGGGCGGGAGAGACCCAGTACTTC.

The chain is built from TRBV30 and TRBJ1-6, with 8 bases fitting TRBD1. V dropped 7 bases and J dropped 5; count of bases not matched to a gene: 10. The V gene's germline CDR1 is GTSNPN and CDR2 SVGIG (reference sequence). This CDR3 has 15 amino acids. In nucleotides, the CDR3 is TGTGCCTCCACGCGGGAGGGACAGGATAATTCACCCCTCCACTTT. This translates into CASTREGQDNSPLHF.